The rows below give T cell receptor beta chains drawn from one sample of a study of T cell repertoires in cytomegalovirus infection. TCRdb recomputed calls from the reads with MiXCR, one row per CDR3 protein. The profile shows about a million distinct CDR3 sequences, less than 40% of them singletons. The antigens for these receptors are not known. The material sequenced was cultured CD8+ T cells from PBMCs, taken from culture after CMV antigen stimulation. These receptor sequences come from a human donor in good health (CMV status not recorded). Some clones in this sample may be carry-over from other donors' samples. CDR3s include the opening cysteine and the closing phenylalanine or tryptophan. The order of the fields is D gene, clone size, J gene, V gene, CDR3 protein, CDR3 DNA. A D gene is named only where the DNA matches it firmly. Expanded clones are given a class, and other clones once, few, many or no size at all.

d_gene: NA
abundance: NA
j_gene: TRBJ2-7
v_gene: TRBV19
CDR3aa: CASSIFDKSYEQYF
CDR3nt: TGTGCCAGTAGTATCTTCGACAAGTCCTACGAGCAGTACTTC

d_gene: NA
abundance: few
j_gene: TRBJ2-7
v_gene: TRBV7-8
CDR3aa: CASSLVVRSISSYEQYF
CDR3nt: TGTGCCAGCAGCTTAGTCGTACGCAGTATCAGCTCCTACGAGCAGTACTTC

d_gene: NA
abundance: NA
j_gene: TRBJ1-1
v_gene: TRBV6-2/TRBV6-3
CDR3aa: CATQQGFQSLNTEAFF
CDR3nt: TGTGCCACCCAACAGGGTTTTCAATCATTGAACACTGAAGCTTTCTTT

d_gene: NA
abundance: NA
j_gene: TRBJ1-5
v_gene: TRBV25-1
CDR3aa: CAGPLEGGNQPQHF
CDR3nt: TGTGCCGGCCCCCTGGAGGGGGGCAATCAGCCCCAGCATTTT

d_gene: NA
abundance: few
j_gene: TRBJ1-6
v_gene: TRBV27
CDR3aa: CASTRSSYNSPLHF
CDR3nt: TGTGCCAGCACGCGGAGCTCCTATAATTCACCCCTCCACTTT

d_gene: NA
abundance: many
j_gene: TRBJ2-1
v_gene: TRBV7-6
CDR3aa: CASSSAPRADNEQFF
CDR3nt: TGTGCCAGCAGCTCTGCTCCTCGGGCTGACAATGAGCAGTTCTTC

d_gene: TRBD1
abundance: NA
j_gene: TRBJ1-2
v_gene: TRBV19
CDR3aa: CASSPGAFDRGVGYTF
CDR3nt: TGTGCCAGTAGTCCCGGTGCCTTCGACAGGGGCGTTGGCTACACCTTC

d_gene: NA
abundance: NA
j_gene: TRBJ1-1
v_gene: TRBV19
CDR3aa: CASSVREAAQAFF
CDR3nt: TGTGCCAGTAGTGTAAGGGAGGCTGCCCAAGCTTTCTTT

d_gene: NA
abundance: NA
j_gene: TRBJ2-2
v_gene: TRBV29-1
CDR3aa: CSVERLGNTGELFF
CDR3nt: TGCAGCGTTGAACGACTAGGAAACACCGGGGAGCTGTTTTTT

d_gene: TRBD2
abundance: few
j_gene: TRBJ2-1
v_gene: TRBV7-9
CDR3aa: CASSLPTSGDYNEQFF
CDR3nt: TGTGCCAGCAGCCTACCGACTAGCGGGGACTACAATGAGCAGTTCTTC

d_gene: NA
abundance: NA
j_gene: TRBJ2-5
v_gene: TRBV3-1
CDR3aa: CASSQVRSETQYF
CDR3nt: TGTGCCAGCAGCCAGGTACGGAGTGAGACCCAGTACTTC

d_gene: NA
abundance: few
j_gene: TRBJ2-7
v_gene: TRBV6-6
CDR3aa: CASSYSITPRDPSTYEQYF
CDR3nt: TGTGCCAGCAGTTACTCGATCACCCCTCGGGACCCGAGTACCTACGAGCAGTACTTC

d_gene: TRBD1
abundance: NA
j_gene: TRBJ1-2
v_gene: TRBV14
CDR3aa: CASSQERGGNYGYTF
CDR3nt: TGTGCCAGCAGCCAAGAGAGAGGGGGCAACTATGGCTACACCTTC

d_gene: NA
abundance: NA
j_gene: TRBJ1-1
v_gene: TRBV12-3/TRBV12-4
CDR3aa: CASSFDWVAEAFF
CDR3nt: TGTGCCAGCAGTTTCGATTGGGTGGCTGAAGCTTTCTTT

d_gene: TRBD1
abundance: NA
j_gene: TRBJ1-2
v_gene: TRBV2
CDR3aa: CASSTLEDRVGYTF
CDR3nt: TGTGCCAGCAGTACACTGGAGGACAGGGTTGGCTACACCTTC

d_gene: NA
abundance: NA
j_gene: TRBJ2-3
v_gene: TRBV12-3/TRBV12-4
CDR3aa: CASSGGPRTDTQYF
CDR3nt: TGTGCCAGCAGTGGGGGACCGAGGACAGATACGCAGTATTTT

d_gene: NA
abundance: few
j_gene: TRBJ2-5
v_gene: TRBV10-3
CDR3aa: CAISTTLQETQYF
CDR3nt: TGTGCCATCAGCACTACGCTCCAAGAGACCCAGTACTTC

d_gene: NA
abundance: NA
j_gene: TRBJ1-2
v_gene: TRBV4-2
CDR3aa: CASSQDRGGGEDGYTF
CDR3nt: TGTGCCAGCAGCCAAGATCGTGGGGGTGGGGAGGATGGCTACACCTTC

d_gene: NA
abundance: many
j_gene: TRBJ2-2
v_gene: TRBV4-1
CDR3aa: CASSLTVANTGELFF
CDR3nt: TGCGCCAGCAGCCTGACAGTCGCGAACACCGGGGAGCTGTTTTTT

d_gene: TRBD1
abundance: few
j_gene: TRBJ1-1
v_gene: TRBV4-3
CDR3aa: CASSQDPTGGTEAFF
CDR3nt: TGCGCCAGCAGCCAAGATCCGACAGGGGGCACTGAAGCTTTCTTT

d_gene: TRBD2
abundance: many
j_gene: TRBJ2-1
v_gene: TRBV12-3/TRBV12-4
CDR3aa: CASSPGLAGEQFF
CDR3nt: TGTGCCAGCAGCCCGGGACTAGCGGGTGAGCAGTTCTTC

d_gene: NA
abundance: NA
j_gene: TRBJ2-7
v_gene: TRBV4-1
CDR3aa: CASSQGINPQGQYF
CDR3nt: TGCGCCAGCAGCCAAGGTATTAACCCCCAAGGGCAGTACTTC

d_gene: NA
abundance: few
j_gene: TRBJ2-7
v_gene: TRBV7-6
CDR3aa: CASSLERGLGRNEQYF
CDR3nt: TGTGCCAGCAGCTTAGAGAGGGGTCTAGGTCGGAACGAGCAGTACTTC

d_gene: NA
abundance: NA
j_gene: TRBJ2-5
v_gene: TRBV4-1
CDR3aa: CASSGGEIQYF
CDR3nt: TGCGCCAGCTCCGGAGGGGAGATCCAGTACTTC

d_gene: NA
abundance: few
j_gene: TRBJ2-7
v_gene: TRBV28
CDR3aa: CASSLEWGGRNEQYF
CDR3nt: TGTGCCAGCAGTTTGGAGTGGGGGGGCAGGAACGAGCAGTACTTC

d_gene: NA
abundance: NA
j_gene: TRBJ1-4
v_gene: TRBV29-1
CDR3aa: CSAFFATNEKLFF
CDR3nt: TGCAGCGCCTTCTTCGCAACTAATGAAAAACTGTTTTTT

d_gene: NA
abundance: NA
j_gene: TRBJ2-2
v_gene: TRBV6-1
CDR3aa: CASSEAQGWAGELFF
CDR3nt: TGTGCCAGCAGTGAAGCACAGGGCTGGGCCGGGGAGCTGTTTTTT

d_gene: NA
abundance: few
j_gene: TRBJ1-2
v_gene: TRBV12-3/TRBV12-4
CDR3aa: CASSTGLDGYTF
CDR3nt: TGTGCCAGCAGTACAGGGTTAGATGGCTACACCTTC

d_gene: NA
abundance: NA
j_gene: TRBJ1-1
v_gene: TRBV4-3
CDR3aa: CTSSQAADMNTEAFF
CDR3nt: TGCACCAGCAGCCAAGCGGCGGATATGAACACTGAAGCTTTCTTT

d_gene: NA
abundance: NA
j_gene: TRBJ2-1
v_gene: TRBV5-1
CDR3aa: CASSTDTSKYNEQFF
CDR3nt: TGCGCCAGCAGCACGGACACTAGCAAATACAATGAGCAGTTCTTC